The 12 T cell receptor beta chains listed next were all sequenced from one sample in a study of neoadjuvant anti-PD-1 for oral cavity cancer. Time point meaning: after neoadjuvant nivolumab, at surgical resection. TCRdb keeps only in-frame clones here, not all; method: immunoSEQ multiplex PCR. Of about 72,000 clones listed, 80% to 90% are singletons. The specimen comprised PBMCs, sampled after nivolumab (anti-PD-1) treatment. The receptor set was obtained from a person aged 40 to 85 with oral cavity squamous cell carcinoma.

This sequence joins TRBV2 and TRBJ2-3; D is perhaps TRBD2 (6 bases). The CDR3 totals 13 residues. The V gene's germline CDR1 is SNHLY and CDR2 FYNNEI. V dropped 5 bases and J dropped 4 bases, with 10 bases sitting between them. The CDR3 coding sequence is TGTGCCAGCAGTCGACTAGTTGCAGATACGCAGTATTTT. This translates into CASSRLVADTQYF. Full variable domain (remainder filled in from reference TRBV2 and TRBJ2-3): EPEVTQTPSHQVTQMGQEVILRCVPISNHLYFYWYRQILGQKVEFLVSFYNNEISEKSEIFDDQFSVERPDGSNFTLKIRSTKLEDSAMYFCASSRLVADTQYFGPGTRLTVL.

V and J are TRBV5-5 and TRBJ2-3; the D is unclear. There are 14 residues in the CDR3. Germline CDR1 SGHKS, CDR2 YYEKEE (reference sequence). V was pared by 0 bases and J by 0 bases, with 5 bases between. CDR3 sequence reads: CASSLASSTDTQYF. The DNA of the CDR3 is TGTGCCAGCAGCTTGGCCAGCAGCACAGATACGCAGTATTTT. Looking up the rest from reference TRBV5-5 and TRBJ2-3 gives the full variable domain: DAGVTQSPTHLIKTRGQQVTLRCSPISGHKSVSWYQQVLGQGPQFIFQYYEKEERGRGNFPDRFSARQFPNYSSELNVNALLLGDSALYLCASSLASSTDTQYFGPGTRLTVL.

CDR3 region: CASMRGTGANVLTF. Here the CDR3 DNA reads TGTGCCAGTATGCGGGGAACAGGGGCCAACGTCCTGACTTTC. The chain uses TRBV19 and TRBJ2-6, with D tentatively TRBD2 (6 bases). This CDR3 is 14 amino acids long. V was pared by 7 bases and J by 4 bases, with 11 bases between. CDR1 and CDR2 from the germline V gene are LNHDA and SQIVND (reference sequence).

This clone was counted between two and nine times. This rearrangement joins TRBV5-6 to TRBJ2-7, with D uncertain. The ends were cut back, 1 base at V and 2 bases at J, with 4 bases in the middle. This CDR3 contains 12 residues. Germline V gives CDR1 SGHDT, CDR2 YYEEEE. CDR3 in DNA: TGTGCCAGCAGCTTGAATACCTACGAGCAGTACTTC. Its protein product is CASSLNTYEQYF.

The chain is built from TRBV5-1 and TRBJ2-1; TRBD1 might be the D (6 bases). The V gene's germline CDR1 is SGHRS and CDR2 YFSETQ. Trimming took 0 bases from V and 0 from J, leaving 16 bases between them. CDR3 length equals 18 residues. The chain's CDR3 is CASSLAIQGRSSYNEQFF. The CDR3, as DNA: TGCGCCAGCAGCTTGGCCATTCAGGGGAGAAGCTCCTACAATGAGCAGTTCTTC.

V gene TRBV18 combines with J gene TRBJ2-7, with D unresolved. Per the germline V gene, CDR1 is KGHSH and CDR2 is LQKENI. The length of the CDR3 is 12 residues. V lost 6 bases and J lost 7, with 13 bases in between. The CDR3 region has the DNA TGTGCCAGCTCGCAAGCCTCGAGGGAGCAGTACTTC. The encoded protein is CASSQASREQYF.

The chain links TRBV13 to TRBJ2-3; no definite D call. Germline-derived CDR1 and CDR2 are PRHDT and FYEKMQ (reference sequence). The CDR3 length is 15 residues. Trimming stripped 4 bases from V and 0 bases from J, with 11 bases between. The CDR3 nucleotides are TGTGCCAGCAGCTCGTTAGCAGCTAGCACAGATACGCAGTATTTT. Its translation: CASSSLAASTDTQYF.

J is TRBJ1-1 and V is TRBV20-1, with no clear D. Germline CDR1 DFQATT, CDR2 SNEGSKA (reference sequence). Trimming pared 3 bases from V and 11 bases from J, leaving 10 bases between. The CDR3 covers 10 residues. The CDR3 DNA sequence: TGCAGTGCTAGTAGGGATGGGGCTTTCTTT. Translated, it gives CSASRDGAFF.

The V and J genes are TRBV5-1 and TRBJ1-2, with 8 bases fitting TRBD1. This CDR3 is built from 15 residues. V was pared by 5 bases and J by 2 bases, with 8 bases of the junction left unmatched. Germline V gene sequence: CDR1 SGHRS, CDR2 YFSETQ. The CDR3 region is CASRPGQEPNYGYTF. CDR3 nucleotide sequence: TGCGCCAGCAGGCCGGGACAGGAACCCAACTATGGCTACACCTTC.

This chain connects TRBV29-1 to TRBJ1-4; the match to TRBD1 covers 7 bases. From germline, CDR1 is SQVTM and CDR2 ANQGSEA. The ends lost 6 bases at V and 8 bases at J; junction bases unmatched: 15. The CDR3 is 15 amino acids. CDR3 sequence: CSVRLNRGGGEKLFF. The CDR3 DNA is TGCAGCGTCCGCTTGAACAGGGGAGGGGGAGAAAAACTGTTTTTT.

The V call is TRBV18, the J call TRBJ2-7; 9 nucleotides match TRBD1. From germline, CDR1 is KGHSH and CDR2 LQKENI. V shed 6 bases, J shed 2 bases, and the junction held 5 bases outside the gene matches. There are 14 residues in the CDR3. The CDR3 is CASSATGGTYEQYF. DNA of the CDR3: TGTGCCAGCTCCGCCACAGGGGGCACCTACGAGCAGTACTTC.

The chain employs TRBV6-5 and TRBJ1-3, with 8 bases that match TRBD1. J was trimmed by 5 bases and V by 5 bases; bases with no gene match: 8. This CDR3 region has 15 residues. Germline CDR1 reads MNHEY; CDR2 reads SVGAGI. The CDR3: CASSASTGERNTIYF. As DNA, the CDR3 is TGTGCCAGCAGTGCCTCGACAGGGGAAAGAAACACCATATATTTT.